The clone carrying this T cell receptor (beta chain) occurred a few times. Its antigen is not identified. Sequencing was at survey level. Samples were sequenced at Survey level, maximum 500,000 reads. This table comes from immunoSEQ multiplex PCR, and its TCRdb copy is limited to in-frame clones, with some not included. Of more than 50,000 clones in the sample, around 80% are singletons; the top ten hold under 6.5%. The data originate from a study of pediatric ulcerative colitis. Per germline, CDR1 LNHDA and CDR2 SQIVND (reference sequence). The CDR3 extends over 14 amino acids. The ends lost 6 bases at V and 3 bases at J; junction bases unmatched: 2. Whole-study results and caveats: A couple of rectal CDR3 clonotypes occurred in all ulcerative colitis patients. Repertoires came from total lymphocyte DNA, not specific subsets.

This rearrangement joins TRBV19 to TRBJ1-4, with 9 bases aligning to TRBD1. Sequencing was performed on blood. The sequence came from a boy younger than 18 with moderate ulcerative colitis. The CDR3 DNA follows: TGTGCCAGTAGGAGACAGGGGGCTAATGAAAAACTGTTTTTT. As protein: CASRRQGANEKLFF. The complete variable domain, with remaining parts taken from reference TRBV19 and TRBJ1-4, reads DGGITQSPKYLFRKEGQNVTLSCEQNLNHDAMYWYRQDPGQGLRLIYYSQIVNDFQKGDIAEGYSVSREKKESFPLTVTSAQKNPTAFYLCASRRQGANEKLFFGSGTQLSVL.